Presented here are 8 T cell receptor beta chains from one specimen sequenced in a study of CD8 T cells in Susac syndrome. The authors reverse transcribed roughly 0.5 to 1 ug RNA with random hexamers. One entry per CDR3 protein, called by TCRdb with MiXCR from the immunoSEQ multiplex PCR reads. Among approximately 190,000 distinct CDR3 sequences listed, around 95% were seen once. The sequencing sample was made of CD4+ T cells from PBMCs. The receptor source for this set is a human donor with Susac syndrome.

The rearrangement links TRBV30 to TRBJ2-3; tentative D call: TRBD2 (6 bases). Per germline, CDR1 GTSNPN and CDR2 SVGIG (reference sequence). The CDR3 is 13 residues long. V was shortened by 3 bases and J by 2 bases, with 9 bases between the two germline ends. CDR3 DNA sequence: TGTGCCTGGAGCGGCGGGATCACAGATACGCAGTATTTT. Amino acids: CAWSGGITDTQYF.

The chain recombines TRBV4-2 with TRBJ1-5, with D possibly TRBD1 on 5 matching bases. The ends were cut back, 9 bases at V and 1 base at J, with 16 bases in the middle. Per the germline V gene, CDR1 is LGHNA and CDR2 is YNFKEQ. This CDR3 spans 15 amino acids. DNA for the CDR3: TGTGCCAGTCGACTCGAGGGGCGAAGCAATCAGCCCCAGCATTTT. Translating gives CASRLEGRSNQPQHF.

This chain links TRBV29-1 with TRBJ2-2, with a possible D match to TRBD2 (5 bases). Looked up from germline, CDR1 is SQVTM and CDR2 is ANQGSEA. V shed 7 bases and J shed 1 base, with 7 bases lying between them. The length of the CDR3 is 12 residues. CDR3 amino acids: CSAGLNTGELFF. CDR3 sequence (DNA): TGCAGCGCAGGACTGAACACCGGGGAGCTGTTTTTT.

The genes are TRBV30 and TRBJ1-4, with TRBD1 matching over 9 bases. The CDR3 has 16 amino acids. V shed 5 bases, J shed 8 bases, and the junction held 15 bases outside the gene matches. Germline loops: CDR1 GTSNPN, CDR2 SVGIG (reference sequence). Written as DNA, the CDR3 is TGTGCCTGGGGCCGACGGGACAGGGCCGGGAAAGAAAAACTGTTTTTT. Its protein product is CAWGRRDRAGKEKLFF.

The count of this clonotype is one. CDR3 loop: CASRQGAVNQPQHF. CDR3 in DNA: TGTGCCAGCAGACAGGGGGCGGTGAATCAGCCCCAGCATTTT. The chain joins TRBV2 to TRBJ1-5; 9 bases align to TRBD1. This CDR3 has 14 residues. J gave up 4 bases and V 6 bases, and 4 bases lay outside the gene matches. Germline V gives CDR1 SNHLY, CDR2 FYNNEI.

The rearrangement links TRBV6-2 or TRBV6-3 to TRBJ2-3; 7 nucleotides agree with TRBD2. After removal of 2 bases from V and 1 base from J, the junction contained 6 bases not matched to a gene. This CDR3 has 16 amino acids. Germline V gene data show CDR1 as MNHEY and CDR2 as SVGEGT. In DNA form, the CDR3 reads TGTGCCAGCAGTTACATTCCAGCGGGGCGCACAGATACGCAGTATTTT. Residues: CASSYIPAGRTDTQYF.

The chain links TRBV30 to TRBJ1-1; possible D gene TRBD1, 6 bases. The CDR3 covers 14 residues. Per germline, CDR1 GTSNPN and CDR2 SVGIG (reference sequence). The V end was cut by 4 bases, the J end by 4 bases, with 16 bases between. The CDR3 loop is CAWTNLQGGTEAFF. The CDR3 coding sequence is TGTGCCTGGACCAATCTACAGGGCGGCACTGAAGCTTTCTTT.

The rearrangement uses TRBV19 and TRBJ1-5; 7 nucleotides line up with TRBD1. The ends lost 5 bases at V and 4 bases at J; junction bases unmatched: 14. The CDR3 runs to 17 residues. Germline CDR1 is LNHDA and CDR2 is SQIVND (reference sequence). CDR3 in DNA: TGTGCCAGTAGTTCAACGCGACAGGGTAAGGGTAATCAGCCCCAGCATTTT. Translating it yields CASSSTRQGKGNQPQHF.